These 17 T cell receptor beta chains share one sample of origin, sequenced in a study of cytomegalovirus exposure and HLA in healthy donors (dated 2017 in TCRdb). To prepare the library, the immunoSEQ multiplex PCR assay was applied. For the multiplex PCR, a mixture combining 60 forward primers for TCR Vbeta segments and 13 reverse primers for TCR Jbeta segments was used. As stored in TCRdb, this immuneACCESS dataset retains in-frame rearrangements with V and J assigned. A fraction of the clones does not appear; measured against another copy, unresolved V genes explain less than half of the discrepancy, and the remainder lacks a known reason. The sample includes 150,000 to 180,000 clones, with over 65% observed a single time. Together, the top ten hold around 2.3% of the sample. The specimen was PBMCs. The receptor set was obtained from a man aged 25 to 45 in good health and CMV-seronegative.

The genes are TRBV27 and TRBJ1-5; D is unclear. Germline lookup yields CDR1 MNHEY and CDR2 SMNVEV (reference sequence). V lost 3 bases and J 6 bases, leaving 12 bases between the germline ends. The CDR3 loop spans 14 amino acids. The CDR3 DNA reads TGTGCCAGCAGTTTGGCTTCCTCGGGTCAGCCCCAGCATTTT. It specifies CASSLASSGQPQHF.

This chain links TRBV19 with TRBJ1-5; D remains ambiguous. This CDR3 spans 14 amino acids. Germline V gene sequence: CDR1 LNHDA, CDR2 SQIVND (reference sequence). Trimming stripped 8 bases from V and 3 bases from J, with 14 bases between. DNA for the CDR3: TGTGCCAGTGAGGCGGGCCTCTTCAATCAGCCCCAGCATTTT. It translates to CASEAGLFNQPQHF.

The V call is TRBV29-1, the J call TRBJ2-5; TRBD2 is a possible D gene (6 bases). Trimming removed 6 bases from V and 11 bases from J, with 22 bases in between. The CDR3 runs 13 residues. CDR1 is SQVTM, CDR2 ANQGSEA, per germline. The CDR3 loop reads CSVLRDGRGEQYF. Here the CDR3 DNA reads TGCAGCGTCCTCAGGGACGGGAGAGGGGAGCAGTACTTC.

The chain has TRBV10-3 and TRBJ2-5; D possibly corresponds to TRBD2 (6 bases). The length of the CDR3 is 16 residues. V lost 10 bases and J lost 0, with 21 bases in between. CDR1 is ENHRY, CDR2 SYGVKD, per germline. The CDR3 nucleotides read TGTGCCACCGATCAGGGACTCTCTTCGTACCAAGAGACCCAGTACTTC. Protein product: CATDQGLSSYQETQYF.

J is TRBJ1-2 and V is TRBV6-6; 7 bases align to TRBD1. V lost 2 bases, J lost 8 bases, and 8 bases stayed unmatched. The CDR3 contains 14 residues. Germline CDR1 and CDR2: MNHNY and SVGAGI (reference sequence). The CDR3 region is CASSYRQGSGGYTF. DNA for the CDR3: TGTGCCAGCAGTTACCGACAGGGCTCGGGAGGCTACACCTTC.

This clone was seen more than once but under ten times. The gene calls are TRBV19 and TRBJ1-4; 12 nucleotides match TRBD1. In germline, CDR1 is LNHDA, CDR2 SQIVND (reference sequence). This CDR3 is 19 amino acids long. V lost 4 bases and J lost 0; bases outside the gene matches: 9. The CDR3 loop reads CASSRTGTGGFSTNEKLFF. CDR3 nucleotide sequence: TGTGCCAGTAGTAGGACCGGGACAGGGGGCTTCTCAACTAATGAAAAACTGTTTTTT.

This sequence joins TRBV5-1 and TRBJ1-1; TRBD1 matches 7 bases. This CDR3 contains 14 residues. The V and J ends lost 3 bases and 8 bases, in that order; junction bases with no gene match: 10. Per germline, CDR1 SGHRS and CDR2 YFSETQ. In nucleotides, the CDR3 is TGCGCCAGCAGCTCCACTACAGGGGTGATGGAAGCTTTCTTT. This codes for CASSSTTGVMEAFF.

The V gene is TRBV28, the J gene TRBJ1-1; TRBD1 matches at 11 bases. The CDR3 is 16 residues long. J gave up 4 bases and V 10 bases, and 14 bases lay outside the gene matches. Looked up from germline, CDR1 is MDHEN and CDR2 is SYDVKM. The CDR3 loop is CATWSGQGVGGTEAFF. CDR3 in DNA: TGTGCCACCTGGTCGGGACAGGGGGTCGGAGGCACTGAAGCTTTCTTT.

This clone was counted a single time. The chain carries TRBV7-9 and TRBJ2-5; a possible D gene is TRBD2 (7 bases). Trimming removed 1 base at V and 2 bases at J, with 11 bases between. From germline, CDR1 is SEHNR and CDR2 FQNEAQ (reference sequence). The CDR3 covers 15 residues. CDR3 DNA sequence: TGTGCCAGCAGCTTAGGGAGGGGGGGACAAGAGACCCAGTACTTC. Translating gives CASSLGRGGQETQYF.

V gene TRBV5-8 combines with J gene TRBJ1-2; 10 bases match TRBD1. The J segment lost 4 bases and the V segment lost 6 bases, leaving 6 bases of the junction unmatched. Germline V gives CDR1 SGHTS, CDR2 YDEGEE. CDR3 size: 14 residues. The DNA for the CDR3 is TGTGCCAGCATACGGACAGGGGGGAGCTATGGCTACACCTTC. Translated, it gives CASIRTGGSYGYTF.

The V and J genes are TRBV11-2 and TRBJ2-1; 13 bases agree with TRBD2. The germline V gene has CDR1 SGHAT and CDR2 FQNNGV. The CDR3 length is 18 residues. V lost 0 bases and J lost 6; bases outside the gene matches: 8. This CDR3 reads CASSLDLFRLAGGNEQFF. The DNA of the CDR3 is TGTGCCAGCAGCTTAGATCTATTCAGACTAGCGGGGGGCAATGAGCAGTTCTTC.

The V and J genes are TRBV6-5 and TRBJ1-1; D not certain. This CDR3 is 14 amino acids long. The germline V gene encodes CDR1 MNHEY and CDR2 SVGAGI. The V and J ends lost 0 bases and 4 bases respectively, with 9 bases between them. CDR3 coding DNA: TGTGCCAGCAGTTACTCGGGCAGATCCACTGAAGCTTTCTTT. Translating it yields CASSYSGRSTEAFF.

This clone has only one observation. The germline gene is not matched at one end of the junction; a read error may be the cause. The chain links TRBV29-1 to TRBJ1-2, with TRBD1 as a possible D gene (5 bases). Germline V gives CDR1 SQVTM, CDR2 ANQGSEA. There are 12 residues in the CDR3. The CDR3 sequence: CSAGGVPGGYPF. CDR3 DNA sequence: TGCAGCGCTGGAGGGGTTCCGGGTGGCTACCCCTTC.

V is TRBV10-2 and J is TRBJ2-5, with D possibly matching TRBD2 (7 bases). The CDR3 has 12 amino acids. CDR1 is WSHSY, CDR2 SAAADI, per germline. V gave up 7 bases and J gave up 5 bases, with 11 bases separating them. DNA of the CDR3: TGCGCCAGCACGGGGGGCCGGGAGACCCAGTACTTC. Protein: CASTGGRETQYF.

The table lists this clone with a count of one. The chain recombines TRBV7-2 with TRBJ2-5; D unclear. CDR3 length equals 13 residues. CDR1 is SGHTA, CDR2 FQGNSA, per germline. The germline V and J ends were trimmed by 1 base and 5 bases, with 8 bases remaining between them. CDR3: CASSLVDLETQYF. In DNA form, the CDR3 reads TGTGCCAGCAGCTTAGTAGACTTGGAGACCCAGTACTTC.

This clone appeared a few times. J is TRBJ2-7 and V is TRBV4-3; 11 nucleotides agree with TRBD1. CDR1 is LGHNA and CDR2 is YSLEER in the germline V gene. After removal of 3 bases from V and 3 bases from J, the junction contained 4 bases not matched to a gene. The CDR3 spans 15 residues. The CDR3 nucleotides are TGCGCCAGCAGCCACTCCGGGACAGGGGGCTACGAGCAGTACTTC. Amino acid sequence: CASSHSGTGGYEQYF.

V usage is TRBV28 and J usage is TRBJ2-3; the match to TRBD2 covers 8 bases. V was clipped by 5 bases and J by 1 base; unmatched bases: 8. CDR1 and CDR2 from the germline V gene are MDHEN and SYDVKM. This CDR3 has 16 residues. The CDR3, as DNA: TGTGCCAGCAGTCCGACTAGCGCGGGGGGCACAGATACGCAGTATTTT. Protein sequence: CASSPTSAGGTDTQYF.